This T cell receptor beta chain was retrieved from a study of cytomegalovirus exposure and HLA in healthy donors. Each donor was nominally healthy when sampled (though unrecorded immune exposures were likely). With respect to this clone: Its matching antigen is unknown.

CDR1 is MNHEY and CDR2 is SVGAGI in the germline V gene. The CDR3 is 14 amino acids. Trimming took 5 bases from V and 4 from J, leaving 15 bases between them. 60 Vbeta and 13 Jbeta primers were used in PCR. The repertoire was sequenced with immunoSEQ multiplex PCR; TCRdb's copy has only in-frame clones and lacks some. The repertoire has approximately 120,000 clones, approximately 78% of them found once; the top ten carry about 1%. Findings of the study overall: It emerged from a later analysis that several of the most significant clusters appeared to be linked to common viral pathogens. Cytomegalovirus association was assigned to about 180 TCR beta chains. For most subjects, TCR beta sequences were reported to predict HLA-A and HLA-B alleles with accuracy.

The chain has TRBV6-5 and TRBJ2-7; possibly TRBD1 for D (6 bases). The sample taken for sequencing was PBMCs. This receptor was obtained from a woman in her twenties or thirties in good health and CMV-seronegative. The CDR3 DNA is TGTGCCAGCAGTCCCGGCGGCAGGGGATACGAGCAGTACTTC. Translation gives CASSPGGRGYEQYF.